The 8 T cell receptor beta chains below were found in one sample sequenced in a study of T cell repertoires and Cas9 in healthy adults (dated by TCRdb to about 2018). Receptors were amplified or captured by the immunoSEQ multiplex PCR assay. TCRdb limited this immuneACCESS table to in-frame rearrangements with V and J called. A share of clones is missing; checked studies link under half to unresolved V genes, and the rest is unexplained. For this sample there are 20,000 to 25,000 clones; 85% to 95% appear just once. Roughly 0.76% of the sample rests with the top ten. Sample: CD4+ effector T cells (CD127+, CD25-, CD137-, CD154-) from PBMCs; culture status not recorded. These receptors all stem from a human donor in good health.

The V gene is TRBV9, the J gene TRBJ1-1; no firm D call. This CDR3 has 13 residues. V lost 0 bases to trimming and J lost 2 bases, with 5 bases between them. Germline assignment: CDR1 SGDLS and CDR2 YYNGEE. The CDR3 protein is CASSVEVNTEAFF. For the CDR3, the DNA is TGTGCCAGCAGCGTAGAGGTTAACACTGAAGCTTTCTTT. The full variable domain, completed using reference TRBV9 and TRBJ1-1, is DSGVTQTPKHLITATGQRVTLRCSPRSGDLSVYWYQQSLDQGLQFLIQYYNGEERAKGNILERFSAQQFPDLHSELNLSSLELGDSALYFCASSVEVNTEAFFGQGTRLTVV.

The chain joins TRBV11-2 to TRBJ2-1; D is possibly TRBD1 (5 bases). From germline, CDR1 is SGHAT and CDR2 FQNNGV. This CDR3 is built from 14 residues. With 5 bases removed from V and 8 bases from J, the gap between germline ends came to 16 bases. The CDR3 DNA is TGTGCCAGCAGCGTAGGTGGGGCTTCGGATGAGCAGTTCTTC. This codes for CASSVGGASDEQFF.

Note on this clone: Other DNA sequences of this sample code for an identical CDR3. The chain combines TRBV5-1 with TRBJ2-3; D is undetermined. Trimming pared 0 bases from V and 0 bases from J, leaving 8 bases between. The length of the CDR3 is 15 residues. CDR1 and CDR2 (germline): SGHRS, YFSETQ. CDR3 sequence reads: CASSLDTSSTDTQYF. In DNA, the CDR3 is TGCGCCAGCAGCTTGGACACATCAAGCACAGATACGCAGTATTTT.

V usage is TRBV6-6 and J usage is TRBJ1-2; D is ambiguous. The CDR3 spans 14 residues. Germline V lookup: CDR1 MNHNY, CDR2 SVGAGI (reference sequence). The ends were cut back, 0 bases at V and 10 bases at J, with 15 bases in the middle. CDR3 sequence: CASSYSGFRDDYTF. Here the CDR3 DNA reads TGTGCCAGCAGTTACTCGGGGTTTCGGGATGACTACACCTTC.

V gene TRBV11-3 combines with J gene TRBJ2-7, with 9 bases identical to TRBD2. Germline lookup yields CDR1 SGHNT and CDR2 YENEEA. This CDR3 contains 16 residues. With 1 base clipped from V and 0 bases from J, the junction kept 4 bases outside the gene matches. The CDR3 protein is CASSLGGGGASYEQYF. CDR3 DNA: TGTGCCAGCAGCTTAGGCGGCGGGGGGGCCTCCTACGAGCAGTACTTC.

This clone occurred once. The chain employs TRBV11-2 and TRBJ2-7; maybe TRBD2 (6 bases). This CDR3 is 13 amino acids long. Trimming cost V 5 bases and J 6 bases, with 14 bases left between them. CDR1 and CDR2 (germline): SGHAT, FQNNGV. Here the CDR3 DNA reads TGTGCCAGCAGCCCCCCTACGGGAGCCGAGCAGTACGTC. Encoded protein: CASSPPTGAEQYV.

The chain links TRBV28 to TRBJ1-4; 7 nucleotides agree with TRBD1. The CDR3 is made up of 14 amino acids. V was clipped by 6 bases and J by 7 bases; unmatched bases: 8. The germline V gene has CDR1 MDHEN and CDR2 SYDVKM. The CDR3 loop reads CASSLIKGAEKLFF. In DNA form, the CDR3 reads TGTGCCAGCAGCTTGATAAAGGGGGCTGAAAAACTGTTTTTT.

The table lists this clone with a few counts. The CDR3 DNA follows: TGTGCCAGCAGTGAATATAGTGTAGCTAACTATGGCTACACCTTC. Its protein is CASSEYSVANYGYTF. The chain recombines TRBV6-1 with TRBJ1-2; D unclear. V was cut by 2 bases and J by 0 bases, with 10 bases left in between. Germline V gene sequence: CDR1 MNHNS, CDR2 SASEGT. This CDR3 has 15 amino acids.